This T cell receptor beta chain was profiled in a study of human T cells and chemical hapten exposure. Study-level information: Among samples, TCR yields varied mainly because of small differences in pooled library volume.

The sample holds a few counts of this clonotype. Its antigen is unidentified. Broader study findings: DPC sensitization left the count of TCRs above 1 in 1000 unchanged.

In the source study's methods: Samples had a median of around 94,000 TCRs, ranging roughly 23,224 to 750,000. TCRdb used MiXCR to reprocess the RACE reads, holding one entry per CDR3 protein. The V and J calls and clone size come from TCRdb's table, not from the authors' own analysis. The sample records 150,000 to 200,000 distinct CDR3 sequences, roughly 15% being singletons. Time point denoted: patch test 1, 2 weeks after DPC sensitization. Treatment defined: therapeutic diphenylcyclopropenone sensitization with weekly scalp DPC. The sequence derives from a woman in her thirties with alopecia areata. Some clones in this sample may be carry-over from other donors' samples. The sequenced sample was whole blood, obtained in connection with sensitization to the hapten diphenylcyclopropenone (DPC).

For the CDR3, the DNA is TGCAGTGCTAGAGCCGGGGACAGTCAGCGGCTCCACTTT. Translating gives CSARAGDSQRLHF. The chain joins TRBV20-1 to TRBJ1-6; 7 nucleotides align to TRBD1. The CDR3 runs 13 residues. After removal of 1 base from V and 16 bases from J, the junction contained 10 bases not matched to a gene. Germline CDR1 DFQATT, CDR2 SNEGSKA (reference sequence).